This T cell receptor beta chain was captured by sequencing in a study of Ad26.COV2.S vaccination and SARS-CoV-2 variants (dated by TCRdb to 2020 to 2022). For context, the study as a whole: Donors in the vaccine arm were drawn from COV1001, a phase I-IIa trial of Ad26.COV2.S in healthy adults that was multicentre, randomized, double-blind and placebo-controlled. Ad26.COV2.S was given intramuscularly at 5x10^10 or 1x10^11 viral particles, as a single shot or as two shots 56 days apart. TCRbeta repertoire sequencing was used to assess the specificity and breadth of SARS-CoV-2-reactive T cell receptors after Ad26.COV2.S vaccination. A total of approximately 32 samples were included in the TCR-sequenced set, comprising 19 Ad26.COV2.S vaccine recipients, 5 placebo recipients and 8 SARS-CoV-2 convalescent individuals. Trial participants were randomized into five groups of five: low-dose or high-dose Ad26.COV2.S given once or twice, or placebo on both occasions. Blinding of investigators to trial group allocation was maintained during experiments and outcome assessment. Broad study findings and their caveats: Substantial breadth of spike-specific CD8+ and CD4+ T cell responses was reported after vaccination. Compared with placebo recipients, Ad26.COV2.S recipients showed higher spike-specific TCR breadth (P = 0.0014). The study was not powered for comparison of responses between vaccine doses or regimens. The authors noted that total T cell responses may have been underestimated by the TCR breadth and depth analyses. Vaccine and placebo recipients had similar non-spike TCR breadth, a finding consistent with the vaccine containing only spike.

There are 13 amino acids in the CDR3, from cysteine to phenylalanine inclusive. The retained sequence is limited to the CDR3, 39 bases, with the frame set at the first base. CDR1 and CDR2, per the germline V gene, are ENHRY and SYGVKD. Trimming costs V 4 bases and J 1 base, and their ends lie 7 bases apart. This specimen's treatment or condition label, per the study, means: around 19 received Ad26.COV2.S at low or high dose, single or two shots; about 5 received placebo; per-sample allocation not given. Repertoires of vaccine and placebo recipients were sequenced from samples taken on day 63 after the first injection. Between 29 July and 7 August 2020, Cohort 1b enrolled about 27 adults aged 18-55 years at one site in Boston, USA. Ad26.COV2.S was a replication-incompetent adenovirus type 26 vector that expressed a prefusion-stabilized SARS-CoV-2 spike protein derived from the original Wuhan strain.

In regard to this clone: The clone's antigen remains unknown. It has no much larger one-base neighbor in the sample; base qualities were not kept.

TCRbeta CDR3 regions were sequenced with the immunoSEQ Assay. After extraction, genomic DNA underwent amplification by bias-controlled multiplex PCR, followed by high-throughput sequencing. The authors processed their data as follows. Collapsing and filtering of sequences were performed to quantify the absolute abundance of each unique TCRbeta CDR3 region. T cell fraction was estimated by normalizing TCRbeta template counts to usable DNA, with usable DNA measured through amplification of reference genes found in all nucleated cells. Repertoire TCRs were annotated as SARS-CoV-2-specific by exact matching of V gene, CDR3 amino acid sequence and J gene to a known reactive TCR set. The reference SARS-CoV-2 TCR set was obtained from MIRA and was filtered for enrichment in COVID-19-positive ImmuneCODE repertoires, whereby public or cross-reactive TCRs were removed. Drawing on the MIRA antigens, annotated TCRs were analysed further at the level of specific ORF or position within ORF. Breadth was defined as the number of annotated unique rearrangements divided by the total number of unique productive rearrangements, and depth was defined as the summed frequency of the annotated unique rearrangements. Two-sided Wilcoxon rank-sum tests were used to compare TCR breadth between groups. The source is immuneACCESS, and TCRdb retained only in-frame sequences with V and J called. Part of the clones is not carried over; for the studies checked, unresolved V genes explain less than half of this, and the remainder is unexplained. Clone size and V and J calls were adopted from that table, with D and trimming inferred from the DNA. The sample records 350,000 to 500,000 clones, approximately 92% of which are singletons. Approximately 2.5% of the sample comes from the top ten.

Sequencing used peripheral blood, obtained in a trial of Ad26.COV2.S vaccine versus placebo. This receptor was identified in a person between 18 and 60 years old who received the Ad26.COV2.S COVID-19 vaccine or a placebo. The chain is assembled from TRBV10-3 and TRBJ1-1; tentative D gene TRBD1, with 5 bases matching. The nucleotides are TGTGCCATCAGTGTTCAGGGGAACACTGAAGCTTTCTTT. It specifies CAISVQGNTEAFF.